Following are 10 T cell receptor beta chains from one sample sequenced in a study of beta chain features in type 1 diabetes (dated 2018 in TCRdb). What the study reported, not specific to this receptor: A moderate but significant shortening of TCRB CDR3 length was observed in type 1 diabetes patients in all four CD4+ subsets.

No antigens are known for them. The library was built by means of the immunoSEQ multiplex PCR assay. The High Capacity cDNA Reverse Transcription Kit was used to reverse transcribe all of the isolated RNA, meaning that expressed TCRB transcripts were what got sequenced. TCRdb stores this immuneACCESS table with in-frame sequences only. Part of the clones is absent; in the studies checked, under half of the shortfall reflects unresolved V genes, and no reason is known for the rest. This sample holds a few hundred thousand clones; approximately 13% were observed only once. The leading ten clones occupy about 0.016% of the sample. The sequenced sample was naive CD4+ T cells from blood. According to the study, the label for this sample's cell subset or site signals: true naive CD4+ T cells. Every receptor here comes from a woman between 18 and 30 years old with type 1 diabetes.

The chain is built from TRBV18 and TRBJ1-1; 8 bases are shared with TRBD1. J gave up 7 bases and V 2 bases, and 0 bases lay outside the gene matches. Germline values: CDR1 KGHSH, CDR2 LQKENI. CDR3 length: 12 amino acids. The CDR3 region is CASSPGTGEAFF. DNA of the CDR3: TGTGCCAGCTCACCAGGGACAGGTGAAGCTTTCTTT.

Only a few counts were recorded for this clone. The chain employs TRBV4-1 and TRBJ1-2, with D possibly being TRBD1 (6 bases). The V gene lost 0 bases and the J gene lost 8 bases, with 13 bases spanning the gap. This CDR3 comprises 14 residues. Germline CDR1 is MGHRA and CDR2 is YSYEKL. The CDR3 DNA is TGCGCCAGCAGCCAAGATCCCCAGGGGCGAGGCTACACCTTC. It translates to CASSQDPQGRGYTF.

V and J are TRBV5-1 and TRBJ2-7, with TRBD1 matching 9 bases. The CDR3 has 16 residues. The V and J ends lost 4 bases and 0 bases, in that order; junction bases with no gene match: 8. Per germline, CDR1 SGHRS and CDR2 YFSETQ. CDR3 protein: CASSGGGQGHSYEQYF. Written as DNA, the CDR3 is TGCGCCAGCAGCGGGGGGGGACAGGGCCACTCCTACGAGCAGTACTTC.

J is TRBJ2-3 and V is TRBV5-1; a possible D gene is TRBD2 (5 bases). The CDR3 length is 11 residues. The V gene's germline CDR1 is SGHRS and CDR2 YFSETQ. V lost 5 bases and J 6 bases, leaving 7 bases between the germline ends. The DNA of the CDR3 is TGCGCCAGCAGTTCGGGGGATACGCAGTATTTT. Its protein is CASSSGDTQYF.

This clone was seen a few times. The chain has TRBV11-2 and TRBJ2-1; the D gene is possibly TRBD1 (8 bases). Germline CDR1 and CDR2: SGHAT and FQNNGV. The CDR3 is made up of 19 amino acids. The V end lost 1 base, the J end lost 4 bases, and 23 bases lay between the germline ends. The CDR3 DNA is TGTGCCAGCAGCTTAGTCCCCACAGGGGGGGGAACGAAGTACAATGAGCAGTTCTTC. Translation: CASSLVPTGGGTKYNEQFF.

This clone was seen only a few times. V gene TRBV5-1 combines with J gene TRBJ1-2, with TRBD1 identical over 9 bases. J gave up 2 bases and V 4 bases, and 6 bases lay outside the gene matches. CDR1 is SGHRS, CDR2 YFSETQ, per germline. This CDR3 has 15 residues. DNA for the CDR3: TGCGCCAGCAGCGTACCCGGGACAGGGAACTATGGCTACACCTTC. It translates to CASSVPGTGNYGYTF.

The chain carries TRBV20-1 and TRBJ1-2; maybe TRBD1 (5 bases). The germline V gene encodes CDR1 DFQATT and CDR2 SNEGSKA (reference sequence). The V end was cut by 3 bases, the J end by 7 bases, with 6 bases between. The CDR3 runs 10 residues. The CDR3 spells CSARGGGYTF. The CDR3 DNA sequence: TGCAGTGCTAGGGGGGGTGGCTACACCTTC.

This chain connects TRBV27 to TRBJ2-1; 14 bases map to TRBD2. The CDR3 consists of 15 residues. The germline CDR1 and CDR2 sequences are MNHEY and SMNVEV (reference sequence). V shed 10 bases and J 5 bases; nucleotides not matched to a gene: 7. As DNA, the CDR3 is TGTGCCACCGGACTAGCGGGAGGCCCTAACAATGAGCAGTTCTTC. Protein product: CATGLAGGPNNEQFF.

The CDR3 protein is CASTPTGGDGNTEAFF. The CDR3 nucleotides are TGTGCCAGCACCCCGACAGGGGGAGATGGGAACACTGAAGCTTTCTTT. V is TRBV28 and J is TRBJ1-1, with 9 positions matching TRBD1. Unmatched junction bases numbered 10, after V lost 7 bases and J lost 1 base. Germline V gene lookup returns CDR1 MDHEN and CDR2 SYDVKM. The CDR3 extends over 16 amino acids.

The chain links TRBV2 to TRBJ2-3, with 12 bases that match TRBD2. CDR3 length: 15 residues. Germline loops: CDR1 SNHLY, CDR2 FYNNEI. V was clipped by 5 bases and J by 7 bases; unmatched bases: 7. This CDR3 reads CASSSSGRALNTQYF. The CDR3 nucleotides read TGTGCCAGCAGTTCTAGCGGGAGGGCCCTTAATACGCAGTATTTT.